The 25 T cell receptor beta chains reported below all come from one sample, sequenced in a study of blood T cells in healthy people across ages. Alongside a J-beta primer mix, a sample-barcoded 5' primer served in a second PCR lasting about 7 to 11 cycles. A single record per CDR3 protein comes from TCRdb applying MiXCR to the 5' RACE reads. The data contain about 1.5 million distinct CDR3 sequences, approximately 43% of them singletons. Sequenced: blood. The receptors here all came from a woman under 30 in good health.

This chain joins TRBV7-2 and TRBJ2-1; D is perhaps TRBD1 (5 bases). CDR3 length: 13 amino acids. The V end lost 5 bases, the J end lost 9 bases, and 14 bases lay between the germline ends. The germline CDR1 and CDR2 sequences are SGHTA and FQGNSA. This CDR3 reads CASSPAGYGEQFF. The CDR3 DNA follows: TGTGCCAGCAGCCCAGCAGGGTACGGTGAGCAGTTCTTC.

This clonotype was observed a few times. The chain has TRBV5-1 and TRBJ2-1; 7 bases fit TRBD1. Germline values: CDR1 SGHRS, CDR2 YFSETQ. The V gene end was trimmed by 2 bases and the J gene end by 6 bases; junction bases not matched to a gene: 5. This CDR3 comprises 14 residues. CDR3 region: CASSFTGDPNEQFF. For the CDR3, the DNA is TGCGCCAGCAGCTTCACAGGGGACCCCAATGAGCAGTTCTTC.

This sequence joins TRBV3-1 and TRBJ2-7; D is possibly TRBD2 (5 bases). Per the germline V gene, CDR1 is LGHDT and CDR2 is YNNKEL (reference sequence). V was shortened by 4 bases and J by 3 bases, with 13 bases between the two germline ends. CDR3 size: 14 residues. The CDR3 is CASSPPGNLYEQYF. In DNA form, the CDR3 reads TGTGCCAGCAGCCCCCCCGGGAACCTCTACGAGCAGTACTTC.

The table lists this clonotype with a few counts. The chain is built from TRBV7-9 and TRBJ2-7; 8 positions match TRBD1. CDR1 SEHNR and CDR2 FQNEAQ come from the germline V gene (reference sequence). The V segment lost 4 bases and the J segment 0 bases; nucleotides outside the gene matches: 2. This CDR3 has 14 residues. The CDR3 DNA reads TGTGCCAGCAGCTGGGACAGGAGCTCCTACGAGCAGTACTTC. Translated: CASSWDRSSYEQYF.

The V and J genes are TRBV29-1 and TRBJ2-1; maybe TRBD2 (5 bases). The CDR3 spans 11 residues. Per the germline V gene, CDR1 is SQVTM and CDR2 is ANQGSEA. V dropped 6 bases and J dropped 7 bases, with 10 bases sitting between them. The CDR3 DNA follows: TGCAGCGTGTCCGAGCGGAATGAGCAGTTCTTC. Protein sequence: CSVSERNEQFF.

V usage is TRBV6-2 or TRBV6-3 and J usage is TRBJ2-4, with 7 bases fitting TRBD1. V shed 6 bases, J shed 5 bases, and the junction held 7 bases outside the gene matches. This CDR3 region has 14 residues. Looked up from germline, CDR1 is MNHEY and CDR2 is SVGEGT. CDR3 nucleotide sequence: TGTGCCAGCAGCCTCGACAGGGTGGAAAACATTCAGTACTTC. This translates into CASSLDRVENIQYF.

Only a few counts were recorded for this clonotype. The V call is TRBV14, the J call TRBJ2-1; 8 bases line up with TRBD2. This CDR3 contains 16 residues. Unmatched junction bases numbered 5, after V lost 1 base and J lost 3 bases. In germline, CDR1 is SGHDN, CDR2 FVKESK. The CDR3 bases are TGTGCCAGCAGCCAAGGACCGGGAGGGTTCTACAATGAGCAGTTCTTC. Translation: CASSQGPGGFYNEQFF.

This clonotype was seen repeatedly, ten times or more. The V call is TRBV12-3 or TRBV12-4, the J call TRBJ2-1; D ambiguous. CDR3 size: 13 residues. Trimming took off 7 bases at V and 10 bases at J, with 17 bases between the two ends. The CDR3 DNA reads TGTGCCAGCACCAGAGGAGTAATAGGCGAGCAGTTCTTC. Protein product: CASTRGVIGEQFF.

Many counts were recorded for this clonotype. This chain links TRBV7-2 with TRBJ2-7; maybe TRBD2 (5 bases). Deletions cut 5 bases from V and 0 bases from J, with 11 bases between. CDR1 is SGHTA, CDR2 FQGNSA, per germline. The CDR3 totals 14 residues. The CDR3 protein is CASSTGLSSYEQYF. The CDR3 DNA sequence: TGTGCCAGCAGCACCGGACTGAGCTCCTACGAGCAGTACTTC. The full variable domain, its missing parts supplied by reference TRBV7-2 and TRBJ2-7, is GAGVSQSPSNKVTEKGKDVELRCDPISGHTALYWYRQSLGQGLEFLIYFQGNSAPDKSGLPSDRFSAERTGGSVSTLTIQRTQQEDSAVYLCASSTGLSSYEQYFGPGTRLTVT.

This clonotype has only a few counts. This chain uses TRBV20-1 with TRBJ2-5; D not certain. V was trimmed by 1 base and J by 9 bases, leaving 12 bases between them. This CDR3 has 12 amino acids. Germline loops: CDR1 DFQATT, CDR2 SNEGSKA (reference sequence). The CDR3 sequence: CSARASGSSQYF. CDR3 sequence (DNA): TGCAGTGCTAGAGCCTCTGGTAGCTCCCAGTACTTC.

The chain employs TRBV5-1 and TRBJ2-4, with a tentative D call TRBD2 (5 bases). The better agreement between TRBJ2-7 and the DNA end casts doubt on the J call. Germline V gene lookup returns CDR1 SGHRS and CDR2 YFSETQ. The CDR3 length is 16 residues. The CDR3 nucleotides read TGCGCCAGCAGTTCAGCCCCCGGTCTAGCAGACTACGAGCAGTACTTC. Its protein product is CASSSAPGLADYEQYF.

This chain links TRBV6-6 with TRBJ1-1; D is possibly TRBD1 (5 bases). The CDR3 covers 17 residues. Germline V lookup: CDR1 MNHNY, CDR2 SVGAGI (reference sequence). V was cut by 5 bases and J by 2 bases, with 21 bases left in between. This chain's CDR3 is CASSRGDGRNRNTEAFF. The CDR3 coding sequence is TGTGCCAGCAGTAGGGGAGACGGCAGGAACCGAAACACTGAAGCTTTCTTT.

V gene TRBV20-1 combines with J gene TRBJ2-3; perhaps D is TRBD1 or TRBD2 (5 bases each). Trimming left V 4 bases short and J 4 bases short, with 12 bases between. This CDR3 spans 13 amino acids. Looked up from germline, CDR1 is DFQATT and CDR2 is SNEGSKA (reference sequence). CDR3 amino acids: CSAIGDASDTQYF. CDR3 sequence (DNA): TGCAGTGCTATTGGGGACGCCTCAGATACGCAGTATTTT.

The V call is TRBV7-9, the J call TRBJ1-5, with unresolved D. The CDR3 has 12 residues. In germline, CDR1 is SEHNR, CDR2 FQNEAQ (reference sequence). V lost 1 base to trimming and J lost 10 bases, with 8 bases between them. The CDR3 region has the DNA TGTGCCAGCAGCTTAGGTCAAAATCCCCAGCATTTT. Translating it yields CASSLGQNPQHF. The full variable domain, in which reference TRBV7-9 and TRBJ1-5 provide the parts outside the CDR3, is DTGVSQNPRHKITKRGQNVTFRCDPISEHNRLYWYRQTLGQGPEFLTYFQNEAQLEKSRLLSDRFSAERPKGSFSTLEIQRTEQGDSAMYLCASSLGQNPQHFGDGTRLSIL.

About this clonotype: The junction shows a germline mismatch at one end, possibly a read error. This chain uses TRBV15 with TRBJ2-1; D perhaps matches TRBD2 (6 bases). The last part of the DNA fits TRBJ2-7 better; the J call may be wrong. CDR3 length: 15 amino acids. In germline, CDR1 is LNHNV, CDR2 YYDKDF (reference sequence). The CDR3 reads CATRLGGSSYNEQYF. The CDR3 region has the DNA TGCGCCACCAGATTAGGAGGGAGCTCCTACAATGAGCAGTACTTC.

The V call is TRBV20-1, the J call TRBJ2-5; D possibly corresponds to TRBD2 (6 bases). Deletions cut 2 bases from V and 2 bases from J, with 21 bases between. CDR3 length: 17 residues. CDR1 and CDR2 (germline): DFQATT, SNEGSKA (reference sequence). The CDR3 loop is CSARPDDNVAAQETQYF. The CDR3 DNA is TGCAGTGCTAGACCCGACGACAATGTAGCGGCACAAGAGACCCAGTACTTC.

The chain combines TRBV20-1 with TRBJ2-3, with 11 bases aligning to TRBD2. The CDR3 is 17 residues long. Germline-derived CDR1 and CDR2 are DFQATT and SNEGSKA (reference sequence). Trimming removed 1 base from V and 3 bases from J; junction bases left unmatched: 9. The CDR3 loop reads CSARVPGLAGGTDTQYF. CDR3 DNA sequence: TGCAGTGCTAGAGTCCCGGGGCTAGCGGGAGGTACAGATACGCAGTATTTT.

Details on this clonotype: The germline gene is not matched at one end of the junction; a read error may be the cause. The chain links TRBV3-1 to TRBJ1-2; D remains unclear. Germline CDR1 reads LGHDT; CDR2 reads YNNKEL (reference sequence). The CDR3 is made up of 14 amino acids. The DNA of the CDR3 is TGTGCCTGCAGCGTCCGGAAGTCTAACTATGGCTACACCTTC. Protein product: CACSVRKSNYGYTF.

This clonotype showed up just a few times. V gene TRBV29-1 combines with J gene TRBJ2-7, with 7 bases identical to TRBD2. This CDR3 spans 13 amino acids. V lost 6 bases and J lost 2; bases outside the gene matches: 7. CDR1 and CDR2 from the germline V gene are SQVTM and ANQGSEA. The CDR3, as DNA: TGCAGCGTCCAGGGAGGGACGGCCTACGAGCAGTACTTC. As protein: CSVQGGTAYEQYF.

This clonotype was seen a handful of times. The chain uses TRBV9 and TRBJ2-1; D unclear. Germline V gives CDR1 SGDLS, CDR2 YYNGEE. Trimming cost V 1 base and J 0 bases, with 11 bases left between them. This CDR3 has 16 residues. CDR3 nucleotide sequence: TGTGCCAGCAGCGTATTGGGTCAGACCTCCTACAATGAGCAGTTCTTC. Protein product: CASSVLGQTSYNEQFF.

This clonotype was seen just once. The germline gene is not matched at one end of the junction; a read error may be the cause. The chain uses TRBV12-3 or TRBV12-4 and TRBJ1-5; a possible D gene is TRBD1 (5 bases). There are 16 residues in the CDR3. CDR3 coding DNA: TGTGCCAGCACGTCTTGGATTTCAGGGAGCAGTCAGCCCCAGCATTTT. As protein: CASTSWISGSSQPQHF.

Only a few counts were recorded for this clonotype. The rearrangement uses TRBV29-1 and TRBJ2-2; 9 bases are shared with TRBD1. CDR3 size: 11 residues. Germline CDR1 is SQVTM and CDR2 is ANQGSEA. CDR3 DNA sequence: TGCACCATTGGACAGGGGGGGGAGCTGTTTTTT. Its protein is CTIGQGGELFF.

The CDR3 sequence is CASSFGQRMAEAFF. The CDR3 coding sequence is TGTGCCAGCAGCTTCGGACAGAGGATGGCTGAAGCTTTCTTT. This chain uses TRBV5-6 with TRBJ1-1; D perhaps matches TRBD1 (6 bases). The CDR3 is 14 amino acids. CDR1 and CDR2 (germline): SGHDT, YYEEEE. V was pared by 2 bases and J by 6 bases, with 14 bases between.

The CDR3: CASRTSGGAKEFF. The CDR3 coding sequence is TGTGCCAGCAGGACTAGCGGGGGGGCGAAGGAGTTCTTC. The chain recombines TRBV27 with TRBJ2-1, with 14 positions matching TRBD2. Germline CDR1 reads MNHEY; CDR2 reads SMNVEV (reference sequence). After removal of 6 bases from V and 14 bases from J, the junction contained 6 bases not matched to a gene. This CDR3 contains 13 residues.

This clonotype came up a few times. DNA of the CDR3: TGTGCCAGCAGCCCCGTGAAGTGGGAGCCCTACAATGAGCAGTTCTTC. Its translation: CASSPVKWEPYNEQFF. This sequence joins TRBV5-6 and TRBJ2-1, with a tentative D call TRBD2 (5 bases). Trimming took 4 bases from V and 2 from J, leaving 16 bases between them. CDR1 and CDR2 (germline): SGHDT, YYEEEE. This CDR3 contains 16 residues.